What follows is one TCR beta chain and its context. The data stem from a study of blood T cell repertoires in COVID-19. Overall study: Both acute and convalescent COVID-19 samples were obtained from the United States, Italy and Spain.

Profiled with immunoSEQ multiplex PCR; TCRdb holds only in-frame clones, not every one. The repertoire holds approximately 210,000 clones, with approximately 82% as singletons. Trimming cost V 0 bases and J 8 bases; bases outside gene matches: 13. Germline CDR1 reads LNHDA; CDR2 reads SQIVND (reference sequence). The CDR3 has 18 amino acids. The sample taken for sequencing was peripheral blood. The genes are TRBV19 and TRBJ2-1; TRBD2 matches at 10 bases. This clonotype was obtained from a woman in her forties or fifties with acute or convalescent COVID-19. The CDR3: CASSIDPSGRKGGYEQFF. In DNA form, the CDR3 reads TGTGCCAGTAGTATAGATCCTAGCGGGAGAAAAGGTGGCTATGAGCAGTTCTTC.